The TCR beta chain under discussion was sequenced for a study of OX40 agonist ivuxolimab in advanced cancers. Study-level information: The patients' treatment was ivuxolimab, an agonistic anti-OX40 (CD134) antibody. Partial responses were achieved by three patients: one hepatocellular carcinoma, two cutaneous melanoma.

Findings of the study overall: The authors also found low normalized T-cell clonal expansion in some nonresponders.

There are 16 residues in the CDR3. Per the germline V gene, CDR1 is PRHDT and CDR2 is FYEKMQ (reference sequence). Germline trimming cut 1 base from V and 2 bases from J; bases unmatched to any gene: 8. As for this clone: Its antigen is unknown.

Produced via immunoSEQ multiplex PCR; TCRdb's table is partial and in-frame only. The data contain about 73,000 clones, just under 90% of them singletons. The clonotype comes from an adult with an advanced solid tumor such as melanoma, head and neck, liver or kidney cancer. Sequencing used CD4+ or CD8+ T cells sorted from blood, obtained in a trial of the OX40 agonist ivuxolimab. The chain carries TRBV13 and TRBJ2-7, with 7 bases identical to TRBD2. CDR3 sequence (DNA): TGTGCCAGCAGCTTAGTCGGCGGGGGATCGACCTACGAGCAGTACTTC. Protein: CASSLVGGGSTYEQYF.